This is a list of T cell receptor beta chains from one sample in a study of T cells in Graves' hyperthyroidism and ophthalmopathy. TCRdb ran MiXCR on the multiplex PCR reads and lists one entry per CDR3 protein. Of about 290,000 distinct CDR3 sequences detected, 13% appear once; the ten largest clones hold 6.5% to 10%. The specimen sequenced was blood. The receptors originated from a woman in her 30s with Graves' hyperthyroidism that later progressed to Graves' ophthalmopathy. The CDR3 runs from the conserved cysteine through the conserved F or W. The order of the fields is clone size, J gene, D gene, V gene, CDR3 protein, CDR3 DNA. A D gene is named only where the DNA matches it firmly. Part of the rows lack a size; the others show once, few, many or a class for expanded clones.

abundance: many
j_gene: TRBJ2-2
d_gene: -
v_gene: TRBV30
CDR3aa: CAWSVLSGTGELFF
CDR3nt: TGTGCCTGGAGTGTACTGAGTGGCACCGGGGAGCTGTTTTTT

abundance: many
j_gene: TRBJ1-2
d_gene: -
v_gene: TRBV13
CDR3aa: CASSLSSYGYTF
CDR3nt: TGTGCCAGCAGCTTAAGCAGTTATGGCTACACCTTC

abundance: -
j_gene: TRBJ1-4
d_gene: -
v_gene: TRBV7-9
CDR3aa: CASSIRANEKLFF
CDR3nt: TGTGCCAGCAGTATTAGAGCTAATGAAAAACTGTTTTTT

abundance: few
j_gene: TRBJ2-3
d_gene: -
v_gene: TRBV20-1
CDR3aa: CSARPLIGGATDTQYF
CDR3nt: TGCAGTGCTAGACCCCTGATAGGGGGGGCAACAGATACGCAGTATTTT

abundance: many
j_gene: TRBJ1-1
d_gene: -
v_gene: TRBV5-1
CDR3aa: CASSLGGSVTEAFF
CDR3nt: TGCGCCAGCAGCTTGGGGGGGTCTGTGACTGAAGCTTTCTTT

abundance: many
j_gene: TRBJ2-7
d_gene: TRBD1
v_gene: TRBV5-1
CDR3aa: CASSLAGQGAYEQYF
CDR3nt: TGCGCCAGCAGCTTGGCGGGGCAGGGGGCCTACGAGCAGTACTTC

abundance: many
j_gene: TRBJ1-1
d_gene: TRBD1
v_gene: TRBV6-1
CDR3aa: CASSFRGDNTEAFF
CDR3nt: TGTGCCAGCAGTTTCAGGGGGGATAACACTGAAGCTTTCTTT

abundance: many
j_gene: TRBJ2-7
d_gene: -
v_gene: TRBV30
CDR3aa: CAWSPFDGAYEQYF
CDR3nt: TGTGCCTGGAGCCCCTTCGACGGGGCCTACGAGCAGTACTTC

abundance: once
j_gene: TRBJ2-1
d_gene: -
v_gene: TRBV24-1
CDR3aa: CATSALGKLNEQFF
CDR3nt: TGTGCCACCAGTGCTTTAGGGAAACTAAATGAGCAGTTCTTC

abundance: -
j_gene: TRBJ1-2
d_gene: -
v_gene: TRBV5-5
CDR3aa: CASSLALDRVYGYTF
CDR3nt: TGTGCCAGCAGCTTGGCCCTAGACAGAGTTTATGGCTACACCTTC

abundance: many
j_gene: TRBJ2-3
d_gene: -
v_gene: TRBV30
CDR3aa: CACEVRGLKPKSTDTQYF
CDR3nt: TGTGCCTGTGAAGTGCGCGGGCTAAAACCGAAGAGCACAGATACGCAGTATTTT